One sample yielded the 24 T cell receptor beta chains listed below, sequenced in a study of a mutant IDH1 vaccine in newly diagnosed glioma. Produced via immunoSEQ multiplex PCR; TCRdb's table is partial and in-frame only. This sample has around 50,000 clones, with more than 80% found just once. This sample's time point: baseline, week 1 (first vaccination visit). Treatment of the sample: pre-vaccination baseline after standard-of-care therapy. The starting material was PBMCs, obtained from a glioma patient treated with radiotherapy, temozolomide or both. The receptors were sampled from a man in his forties with glioma.

The rearrangement uses TRBV7-9 and TRBJ2-7; D gene uncertain. CDR1 is SEHNR and CDR2 is FQNEAQ in the germline V gene (reference sequence). Trimming cost V 0 bases and J 4 bases, with 4 bases left between them. The CDR3 is 12 residues long. This CDR3 is CASSLAPYEQYF. The DNA for the CDR3 is TGTGCCAGCAGCTTAGCGCCTTACGAGCAGTACTTC.

This clone has a handful of counts. The J gene is TRBJ2-3, the V gene TRBV6-5, with 8 bases fitting TRBD1. Unmatched junction bases numbered 9, after V lost 6 bases and J lost 7 bases. Germline lookup yields CDR1 MNHEY and CDR2 SVGAGI. The CDR3 is 14 residues long. CDR3 in DNA: TGTGCCAGCAGGGAGACAGGGGCACAGAATACGCAGTATTTT. Translating gives CASRETGAQNTQYF.

The chain carries TRBV6-4 and TRBJ2-1, with TRBD2 identical over 10 bases. The CDR3 covers 13 residues. V was pared by 8 bases and J by 2 bases, with 0 bases of the junction left unmatched. The germline gives CDR1 MRHNA, CDR2 SNTAGT. The CDR3 DNA reads TGTGCCAGCGGGACTAGCGCCTACAATGAGCAGTTCTTC. This sequence encodes CASGTSAYNEQFF.

The J gene is TRBJ2-5, the V gene TRBV6-7; D possibly corresponds to TRBD2 (7 bases). TRBV6-7 is an ORF, with its function uncertain. Trimming took off 6 bases at V and 7 bases at J, with 15 bases between the two ends. This CDR3 spans 13 amino acids. CDR3 DNA sequence: TGTGCCAGCAGCCCCGGGGGGCAGGGGACCCAGTACTTC. Its translation is CASSPGGQGTQYF.

The chain recombines TRBV7-2 with TRBJ2-1, with D tentatively TRBD1 (6 bases). Germline CDR1 reads SGHTA; CDR2 reads FQGNSA. Trimming shortened V by 1 base and J by 11 bases, and 12 bases separated the two germline ends. The CDR3 has 13 residues. CDR3: CASSLDWGRKQFF. The CDR3 nucleotides are TGTGCCAGCAGCTTAGACTGGGGGCGGAAGCAGTTCTTC.

This clone was seen a handful of times. J is TRBJ1-1 and V is TRBV19; D not resolved. Deletions cut 3 bases from V and 4 bases from J, with 12 bases between. CDR3 size: 14 residues. CDR1 and CDR2 from the germline V gene are LNHDA and SQIVND (reference sequence). The CDR3 bases are TGTGCCAGTAGTATGGCTAAGGGTGGCACTGAAGCTTTCTTT. This translates into CASSMAKGGTEAFF.

This chain connects TRBV5-8 to TRBJ2-7, with D tentatively TRBD2 (5 bases). The germline V gene encodes CDR1 SGHTS and CDR2 YDEGEE. Trimming took 0 bases from V and 4 from J, leaving 8 bases between them. The CDR3 contains 13 residues. The CDR3 DNA follows: TGTGCCAGCAGCTTGGCGGGGATTTACGAGCAGTACTTC. The encoded protein is CASSLAGIYEQYF.

The rearrangement uses TRBV11-2 and TRBJ2-7; D ambiguous. V dropped 0 bases and J dropped 2 bases, with 5 bases sitting between them. This CDR3 is built from 13 residues. CDR1 is SGHAT, CDR2 FQNNGV, per germline. The chain's CDR3 is CASSLEQPYEQYF. CDR3 nucleotide sequence: TGTGCCAGCAGCTTAGAACAACCCTACGAGCAGTACTTC.

The V and J genes are TRBV19 and TRBJ2-5; D might be TRBD2 (5 bases). This CDR3 contains 14 residues. Trimming left V 1 base short and J 5 bases short, with 11 bases between. Germline CDR1 is LNHDA and CDR2 is SQIVND (reference sequence). The CDR3 coding sequence is TGTGCCAGTAGTATAGTTACTAGTTGGGAGACCCAGTACTTC. Protein: CASSIVTSWETQYF.

The J gene is TRBJ1-3, the V gene TRBV5-4; D is uncertain. Germline V gives CDR1 SGHNT, CDR2 YYREEE (reference sequence). Trimming removed 0 bases at V and 4 bases at J, with 5 bases between. The CDR3 consists of 13 residues. Here the CDR3 DNA reads TGTGCCAGCAGCTTGGGCGGGGGAAACACCATATATTTT. It encodes CASSLGGGNTIYF. Full variable domain (rest looked up from reference TRBV5-4 and TRBJ1-3): ETGVTQSPTHLIKTRGQQVTLRCSSQSGHNTVSWYQQALGQGPQFIFQYYREEENGRGNFPPRFSGLQFPNYSSELNVNALELDDSALYLCASSLGGGNTIYFGEGSWLTVV.

This clone was seen once. The chain is built from TRBV5-4 and TRBJ2-5, with unresolved D. V was shortened by 5 bases and J by 3 bases, with 11 bases between the two germline ends. The CDR3 has 13 residues. From germline, CDR1 is SGHNT and CDR2 YYREEE (reference sequence). The CDR3 sequence: CASSRSEEETQYF. The CDR3 nucleotides are TGTGCCAGCAGTCGTTCAGAGGAAGAGACCCAGTACTTC.

The chain uses TRBV21-1 and TRBJ2-7. TRBV21-1 corresponds to a pseudogene. This CDR3 has 14 residues. The CDR3 region has the DNA TGTGCCAGCAGCAAAGTAAAGGGTCCCTACGAGCAGTACTTC. This translates into CASSKVKGPYEQYF.

The chain couples TRBV5-5 to TRBJ2-5; D possibly corresponds to TRBD1 (5 bases). The V and J ends lost 4 bases and 2 bases respectively, with 12 bases between them. This CDR3 spans 14 amino acids. The germline gives CDR1 SGHKS, CDR2 YYEKEE (reference sequence). The CDR3 DNA sequence: TGTGCCAGCAGCCAGGGATACCAACAAGAGACCCAGTACTTC. Its translation is CASSQGYQQETQYF.

The chain links TRBV7-2 to TRBJ2-5; D is unclear. Germline V CDR1 and CDR2: SGHTA, FQGNSA. Trimming shortened V by 2 bases and J by 5 bases, and 9 bases separated the two germline ends. This CDR3 has 13 residues. Here the CDR3 DNA reads TGTGCCAGCAGCTTAACTCTCCTGGAGACCCAGTACTTC. Protein: CASSLTLLETQYF.

The chain links TRBV19 to TRBJ2-3; 8 nucleotides line up with TRBD1. The CDR3 spans 13 residues. V lost 5 bases to trimming and J lost 5 bases; unmatched junction nucleotides: 3. Germline V gene sequence: CDR1 LNHDA, CDR2 SQIVND (reference sequence). CDR3 in DNA: TGTGCCAGTAGTCTACAGGGGGTAGATACGCAGTATTTT. Amino acids: CASSLQGVDTQYF.

The chain has TRBV6-6 and TRBJ1-4; 12 bases agree with TRBD1. V lost 1 base and J lost 8; bases outside the gene matches: 5. This CDR3 region has 16 residues. CDR1 is MNHNY and CDR2 is SVGAGI in the germline V gene (reference sequence). The CDR3 protein is CASSYLGQGAREKLFF. The CDR3 DNA follows: TGTGCCAGCAGTTACTTGGGACAGGGGGCGCGGGAAAAACTGTTTTTT.

The V call is TRBV4-2, the J call TRBJ2-1; D is uncertain. This CDR3 comprises 14 residues. The germline V gene encodes CDR1 LGHNA and CDR2 YNFKEQ. With 0 bases removed from V and 10 bases from J, the gap between germline ends came to 13 bases. CDR3 protein: CASSQDRSRPEQFF. For the CDR3, the DNA is TGTGCCAGCAGCCAAGATCGGAGTAGGCCCGAGCAGTTCTTC.

This chain links TRBV27 with TRBJ2-1; 11 bases match TRBD2. J gave up 6 bases and V 4 bases, and 14 bases lay outside the gene matches. The CDR3 is 18 residues long. Germline values: CDR1 MNHEY, CDR2 SMNVEV (reference sequence). The CDR3 DNA follows: TGTGCCAGCAGTTGGATAGCGGGAGGGCCAGGAGGAGGCAATGAGCAGTTCTTC. Protein: CASSWIAGGPGGGNEQFF.

The chain couples TRBV29-1 to TRBJ2-7, with D perhaps TRBD1 (5 bases). V was shortened by 4 bases and J by 7 bases, with 17 bases between the two germline ends. CDR1 and CDR2 from the germline V gene are SQVTM and ANQGSEA. The CDR3 contains 13 residues. The CDR3 region is CSVGSGQGGEQYF. CDR3 sequence (DNA): TGCAGCGTTGGCTCCGGGCAGGGCGGAGAGCAGTACTTC.

The CDR3 DNA sequence: TGTGCCAGTAGTCCCTCCGCAGCCGAAGCTTTCTTT. It yields the protein CASSPSAAEAFF. V and J are TRBV19 and TRBJ1-1; D remains unclear. V was pared by 5 bases and J by 8 bases, with 12 bases between. The CDR3 has 12 amino acids. Germline assignment: CDR1 LNHDA and CDR2 SQIVND (reference sequence).

The table lists this clone with a count of one. The rearrangement joins TRBV6-5 to TRBJ1-4; 8 bases agree with TRBD1. The CDR3 runs to 14 residues. V dropped 2 bases and J dropped 7; count of bases not matched to a gene: 3. Germline lookup yields CDR1 MNHEY and CDR2 SVGAGI. The CDR3 sequence: CASSYDRGSEKLFF. The CDR3 nucleotides read TGTGCCAGCAGTTACGACAGGGGCAGTGAAAAACTGTTTTTT.

The rearrangement links TRBV7-9 to TRBJ1-1, with 7 bases identical to TRBD1. The CDR3 runs 15 residues. Trimming removed 2 bases from V and 0 bases from J; junction bases left unmatched: 3. Germline CDR1 reads SEHNR; CDR2 reads FQNEAQ (reference sequence). Here the CDR3 DNA reads TGTGCCAGCAGCTTAACAGGGGCGATGAACACTGAAGCTTTCTTT. Amino acids: CASSLTGAMNTEAFF.

This clone was seen once. The V gene is TRBV5-1, the J gene TRBJ2-3; 9 nucleotides agree with TRBD1. Germline CDR1 and CDR2: SGHRS and YFSETQ. V lost 7 bases, J lost 5 bases, and 8 bases stayed unmatched. This CDR3 spans 14 amino acids. The CDR3 nucleotides are TGCGCCAGCCGGGTCGCGGACAGGGGAGATACGCAGTATTTT. Its translation is CASRVADRGDTQYF. Full variable domain (rest looked up from reference TRBV5-1 and TRBJ2-3): KAGVTQTPRYLIKTRGQQVTLSCSPISGHRSVSWYQQTPGQGLQFLFEYFSETQRNKGNFPGRFSGRQFSNSRSEMNVSTLELGDSALYLCASRVADRGDTQYFGPGTRLTVL.

This clone was detected once. The chain links TRBV4-1 to TRBJ2-7, with 8 bases aligning to TRBD2. The CDR3 has 18 amino acids. The germline V gene has CDR1 MGHRA and CDR2 YSYEKL. The trim removed 2 bases at V and 4 bases at J, leaving 16 bases unmatched. The CDR3 region is CASSQWKTAAGGGYEQYF. The CDR3 bases are TGCGCCAGCAGCCAATGGAAGACCGCGGCGGGGGGAGGATACGAGCAGTACTTC.